Sequencing of this TCR beta chain was carried out in a study of T-cell reconstitution after alpha-beta-depleted transplantation in children (dated by TCRdb to about 2016). Some background on the complete study: Using TCR repertoire profiling, the study followed T-cell immune reconstitution in a quantitative way in children after TCRalphabeta/CD19-depleted allogeneic hematopoietic cell transplantation.

Libraries were constructed by PCR. Sequencing used an Illumina HiSeq 2500. Molecular barcoding was employed in the preparation of TCR libraries, with unique molecular identifiers being used to normalize TCRbeta repertoire quantification. The public sequencing data were trimmed at Q25 with fastp and processed into clonotypes with MiXCR by TCRdb, which kept only in-frame beta chains. Every entry covers one CDR3 protein and lists the most common genes and DNA from its rows. The sample records some 530,000 distinct CDR3 sequences, around 12% of which are singletons. 4.5% to 6% of the sample belongs to the ten largest clones. At least ten counts were recorded for this clonotype. The antigen it binds to is not known. Base qualities are missing; no much larger clone stands one base away. Spanning cysteine to phenylalanine, the CDR3 consists of 15 amino acids. Only the CDR3 part of the read is kept: 45 bases, read in frame from the first base. The germline V gene (reference sequence) gives CDR1 as LGHDT and CDR2 as YNNKEL. Germline trimming: 1 base from V, 2 bases from J; junction bases outside gene matches: 2.

The clonotype originates from a human donor who donated a stem cell graft to a child with combined immunodeficiency. The chain was built from TRBV3-1 and TRBJ2-1; 7 bases in the junction line up with TRBD1. Here the sequenced sample was PBMCs from the stem cell graft donor, taken from the stem cell graft. CDR3 protein: CASSQGTGAYNEQFF. Here is the DNA: TGTGCCAGCAGCCAAGGTACAGGGGCCTACAATGAGCAGTTCTTC.